A single sample gave rise to the 30 T cell receptor beta chains below, sequenced in a study of cytomegalovirus exposure and HLA in healthy donors. Primers included in the PCR were 60 Vbeta and 13 Jbeta primers. Method: immunoSEQ multiplex PCR; TCRdb's copy keeps in-frame clones and lacks some. The sample contains over 150,000 clones, 65% to 90% of which appear only once. Sequencing used PBMCs. The receptors derive from a girl under 10 years old in good health and CMV-seropositive.

The rearrangement joins TRBV10-3 to TRBJ2-7, with 9 bases aligning to TRBD2. Germline CDR1 and CDR2: ENHRY and SYGVKD. Trimming at V came to 0 bases and at J to 3 bases, leaving 12 bases not matched to a gene. This CDR3 region has 18 residues. The CDR3 spells CAISESVGSSGRSYEQYF. The CDR3 DNA is TGTGCCATCAGTGAGTCGGTGGGATCGAGCGGGAGGAGCTACGAGCAGTACTTC.

This chain joins TRBV14 and TRBJ2-2; D is unclear. The CDR3 is made up of 14 amino acids. The germline CDR1 and CDR2 sequences are SGHDN and FVKESK. V lost 4 bases, J lost 4 bases, and 10 bases lay in between. The CDR3 here is CASSRAGSTGELFF. The DNA of the CDR3 is TGTGCCAGCAGCCGGGCAGGTTCCACCGGGGAGCTGTTTTTT.

The CDR3, as DNA: TGTGCCAGCAGCCAATGGGGACAGATGAACACTGAAGCTTTCTTT. As protein: CASSQWGQMNTEAFF. This chain joins TRBV16 and TRBJ1-1, with 7 bases matching TRBD1. The CDR3 has 15 amino acids. J was trimmed by 0 bases and V by 1 base; bases with no gene match: 2. CDR1 and CDR2 (germline): KGHSY, FQNENV.

This chain links TRBV18 with TRBJ2-5; 12 bases agree with TRBD1. CDR3 length equals 20 residues. The germline V gene has CDR1 KGHSH and CDR2 LQKENI. V lost 0 bases, J lost 2 bases, and 13 bases stayed unmatched. The CDR3 spells CASSPPLGSGTGGFQETQYF. In DNA form, the CDR3 reads TGTGCCAGCTCACCACCGTTAGGTTCCGGGACAGGGGGCTTTCAAGAGACCCAGTACTTC.

The chain's CDR3 is CAWSSRGGWHEQFF. The CDR3 coding sequence is TGTGCCTGGAGTTCACGGGGGGGTTGGCATGAGCAGTTCTTC. This chain connects TRBV30 to TRBJ2-1, with TRBD2 matching over 8 bases. Germline lookup yields CDR1 GTSNPN and CDR2 SVGIG (reference sequence). Germline trimming cut 2 bases from V and 8 bases from J; bases unmatched to any gene: 8. CDR3 size: 14 residues.

This clone has more than one count but fewer than ten. The rearrangement joins TRBV5-6 to TRBJ2-7; tentatively, D is TRBD2 (6 bases). The length of the CDR3 is 13 residues. Germline CDR1 and CDR2: SGHDT and YYEEEE. Between the trimmed V and J ends, which lost 4 bases and 0 bases, there was a span of 8 bases. CDR3 sequence (DNA): TGTGCCAGCAGCGGAGGGTCCTCCTACGAGCAGTACTTC. It yields the protein CASSGGSSYEQYF.

The chain joins TRBV28 to TRBJ2-5, with 7 bases identical to TRBD2. V lost 3 bases, J lost 4 bases, and 8 bases stayed unmatched. The CDR3 is 15 amino acids. CDR1 is MDHEN and CDR2 is SYDVKM in the germline V gene. The CDR3 bases are TGTGCCAGCAGTTTCCCCAGCGGGAATCGAGAGACCCAGTACTTC. It encodes CASSFPSGNRETQYF.

The chain carries TRBV10-3 and TRBJ2-5; 7 positions agree with TRBD2. Germline V gene data show CDR1 as ENHRY and CDR2 as SYGVKD. The CDR3 sequence is 14 residues long. With 0 bases clipped from V and 5 bases from J, the junction kept 3 bases outside the gene matches. Here the CDR3 reads CAISESSGTETQYF. Written as DNA, the CDR3 is TGTGCCATCAGTGAGTCAAGCGGGACCGAGACCCAGTACTTC.

This clone appeared a few times. The chain combines TRBV7-3 with TRBJ2-6; tentatively, D is TRBD2 (6 bases). Looked up from germline, CDR1 is SGHTA and CDR2 is FQGTGA. The CDR3 extends over 17 amino acids. The germline V and J ends were trimmed by 1 base and 2 bases, with 12 bases remaining between them. The CDR3 protein is CASSLNVGGAGANVLTF. Here the CDR3 DNA reads TGTGCCAGCAGCTTAAACGTAGGAGGGGCTGGGGCCAACGTCCTGACTTTC. The variable domain in full, completed from reference TRBV7-3 and TRBJ2-6, reads GAGVSQTPSNKVTEKGKYVELRCDPISGHTALYWYRQSLGQGPEFLIYFQGTGAADDSGLPNDRFFAVRPEGSVSTLKIQRTERGDSAVYLCASSLNVGGAGANVLTFGAGSRLTVL.

V usage is TRBV6-6 and J usage is TRBJ2-1; D is perhaps TRBD1 (7 bases). The germline V gene has CDR1 MNHNY and CDR2 SVGAGI (reference sequence). Trimming cost V 7 bases and J 2 bases, with 12 bases left between them. The CDR3 runs 14 residues. The CDR3 region is CASNQGGTYNEQFF. The CDR3 DNA reads TGTGCCAGCAACCAGGGGGGAACCTACAATGAGCAGTTCTTC.

The chain joins TRBV6-5 to TRBJ1-2; 10 bases match TRBD1. The CDR3 contains 13 residues. The J segment lost 8 bases and the V segment lost 7 bases, leaving 7 bases of the junction unmatched. Germline V lookup: CDR1 MNHEY, CDR2 SVGAGI. Here the CDR3 reads CASTLGQGNGYTF. CDR3 in DNA: TGTGCCAGCACTCTGGGACAGGGGAACGGCTACACCTTC.

The sample holds a few counts of this clone. The chain couples TRBV7-9 to TRBJ1-2; D uncertain. The germline V and J ends were trimmed by 7 bases and 4 bases, with 16 bases remaining between them. This CDR3 has 14 amino acids. Germline V gene sequence: CDR1 SEHNR, CDR2 FQNEAQ (reference sequence). The CDR3 protein is CASISSSVSYGYTF. In DNA, the CDR3 is TGTGCCAGCATCTCCTCTTCCGTGAGCTATGGCTACACCTTC.

This clone was seen just once. The rearrangement links TRBV19 to TRBJ2-2; tentatively, D is TRBD1 (5 bases). V shed 1 base and J shed 0 bases, with 9 bases lying between them. The length of the CDR3 is 16 residues. Germline-derived CDR1 and CDR2 are LNHDA and SQIVND (reference sequence). The CDR3 spells CASSIGSGTNTGELFF. In DNA, the CDR3 is TGTGCCAGTAGTATAGGATCAGGGACGAACACCGGGGAGCTGTTTTTT.

The chain combines TRBV18 with TRBJ1-1; D is possibly TRBD1 (6 bases). The CDR3 spans 14 residues. Trimming took off 3 bases at V and 1 base at J, with 9 bases between the two ends. Germline CDR1 KGHSH, CDR2 LQKENI. DNA for the CDR3: TGTGCCAGCTCACCGCGGACAGCGAACACTGAAGCTTTCTTT. It yields the protein CASSPRTANTEAFF.

This clone was seen once. The V gene is TRBV19, the J gene TRBJ1-2, with 8 bases lining up with TRBD1. Germline lookup yields CDR1 LNHDA and CDR2 SQIVND (reference sequence). V was pared by 0 bases and J by 3 bases, with 3 bases of the junction left unmatched. This CDR3 has 15 amino acids. The DNA of the CDR3 is TGTGCCAGTAGTATAGAGCTACAGGGGGACTATGGCTACACCTTC. Residues: CASSIELQGDYGYTF.

V usage is TRBV9 and J usage is TRBJ2-3; 8 bases agree with TRBD2. CDR1 and CDR2 from the germline V gene are SGDLS and YYNGEE. The CDR3 runs to 16 residues. Germline trimming cut 2 bases from V and 6 bases from J; bases unmatched to any gene: 11. DNA of the CDR3: TGTGCCAGCAGCGTGGGGGCTAGCGGGCCGACGGATACGCAGTATTTT. Translation: CASSVGASGPTDTQYF.

Concerning this clone itself: No conserved phenylalanine or tryptophan ends this CDR3, so it is likely a read error. The DNA is omitted, as the CDR3 cannot be located on it reliably, and the CDR3 follows TCRdb's listing. The V call is TRBV2, the J call TRBJ2-7; no DNA check was done on the table's D call, TRBD2. Germline V gene data show CDR1 as SNHLY and CDR2 as FYNNEI. The CDR3 extends over 13 residues, inclusive of both ends. This CDR3 is CASSTRSGTEGIL.

The genes are TRBV28 and TRBJ2-2; 14 bases map to TRBD2. Trimming cost V 7 bases and J 3 bases; bases outside gene matches: 13. CDR3 size: 19 residues. CDR1 and CDR2 from the germline V gene are MDHEN and SYDVKM. The CDR3 DNA sequence: TGTGCCAGCACCCCGGGACTAGCGGGAGAAGTGAGGTACACCGGGGAGCTGTTTTTT. Protein: CASTPGLAGEVRYTGELFF.

The chain links TRBV6-1 to TRBJ2-2; 7 bases map to TRBD2. V gave up 6 bases and J gave up 0 bases; unmatched junction bases: 4. This CDR3 has 15 residues. Germline CDR1 and CDR2: MNHNS and SASEGT. The CDR3 loop is CASRAGTTNTGELFF. The CDR3 nucleotides are TGTGCCAGCAGGGCCGGGACTACGAACACCGGGGAGCTGTTTTTT.

V and J are TRBV19 and TRBJ2-2, with 12 bases that match TRBD2. This CDR3 is 16 amino acids long. Germline V lookup: CDR1 LNHDA, CDR2 SQIVND (reference sequence). V gave up 5 bases and J gave up 3 bases; unmatched junction bases: 4. CDR3 protein: CASSWTSGAYTGELFF. The CDR3 nucleotides read TGTGCCAGTAGTTGGACTAGCGGGGCATACACCGGGGAGCTGTTTTTT.

The chain uses TRBV27 and TRBJ2-1; 9 positions agree with TRBD1. In germline, CDR1 is MNHEY, CDR2 SMNVEV (reference sequence). This CDR3 has 14 amino acids. After removal of 2 bases from V and 9 bases from J, the junction contained 5 bases not matched to a gene. The CDR3 spells CASSLVTGGIEQFF. CDR3 DNA sequence: TGTGCCAGCAGTTTAGTCACAGGGGGCATTGAGCAGTTCTTC.

The rearrangement links TRBV30 to TRBJ2-7; TRBD1 agrees at 8 bases. V trimming: 2 bases; J trimming: 2 bases; junction bases outside the gene matches: 5. In germline, CDR1 is GTSNPN, CDR2 SVGIG (reference sequence). This CDR3 region has 14 residues. In nucleotides, the CDR3 is TGTGCCTGGAGTCAAGACAGGGGACCCTACGAGCAGTACTTC. Residues: CAWSQDRGPYEQYF.

As to this clone: Other DNA sequences within the sample encode an identical CDR3. The chain joins TRBV25-1 to TRBJ1-5; 7 bases are shared with TRBD1. CDR3 length: 15 residues. The junction had 8 bases not matched to a gene; V was cut back by 6 bases and J by 3 bases. CDR1 is MGHDK and CDR2 is SYGVNS in the germline V gene. The CDR3, as DNA: TGTGCCAGCAGCCGGGGGCAGGGGGTCAATCAGCCCCAGCATTTT. Translating gives CASSRGQGVNQPQHF.

The chain employs TRBV28 and TRBJ1-2, with 7 bases aligning to TRBD1. The CDR3 totals 12 residues. Germline CDR1 MDHEN, CDR2 SYDVKM. V shed 5 bases, J shed 6 bases, and the junction held 3 bases outside the gene matches. In DNA form, the CDR3 reads TGTGCCAGCAGTGGGGACAGAAATGGCTACACCTTC. Its translation is CASSGDRNGYTF.

This rearrangement joins TRBV30 to TRBJ2-1, with 8 bases identical to TRBD1. The CDR3 has 13 residues. Trimming removed 6 bases from V and 9 bases from J; junction bases left unmatched: 10. Germline-derived CDR1 and CDR2 are GTSNPN and SVGIG (reference sequence). The CDR3, as DNA: TGTGCCTGTGCTTGGACAGGGACGGGTGAGCAGTTCTTC. Its protein is CACAWTGTGEQFF.

This clone occurred a few times. This sequence joins TRBV10-1 and TRBJ2-7; 7 bases are a match to TRBD1. The CDR3 has 14 amino acids. V shed 5 bases and J 7 bases; nucleotides not matched to a gene: 11. The germline V gene encodes CDR1 WNHNN and CDR2 SYGVQD (reference sequence). The CDR3 region has the DNA TGCGCCAGCAGTCCCGGGACAGCTTCGGGGGAGCAGTACTTC. Amino acid sequence: CASSPGTASGEQYF.

The chain links TRBV28 to TRBJ2-3, with 12 positions matching TRBD2. The V and J ends lost 6 bases and 5 bases, in that order; junction bases with no gene match: 9. Looked up from germline, CDR1 is MDHEN and CDR2 is SYDVKM. CDR3 length: 16 amino acids. CDR3: CASSLSGLAGRDTQYF. The CDR3 nucleotides read TGTGCCAGCAGCTTGTCTGGACTAGCGGGAAGAGATACGCAGTATTTT.

V usage is TRBV20-1 and J usage is TRBJ1-4; D is perhaps TRBD1 (6 bases). Trimming took off 2 bases at V and 8 bases at J, with 6 bases between the two ends. CDR1 DFQATT and CDR2 SNEGSKA come from the germline V gene (reference sequence). The CDR3 runs to 11 residues. The CDR3 protein is CSARRGEKLFF. DNA for the CDR3: TGCAGTGCTAGAAGGGGGGAAAAACTGTTTTTT.

The J gene is TRBJ2-1, the V gene TRBV6-1, with D uncertain. CDR1 is MNHNS, CDR2 SASEGT, per germline. The CDR3 contains 10 residues. The V gene lost 11 bases and the J gene lost 9 bases, with 11 bases spanning the gap. CDR3 sequence (DNA): TGTGCCTGCTCGTTACTTGAGCAGTTCTTC. Amino acid sequence: CACSLLEQFF.

This chain connects TRBV28 to TRBJ1-2; TRBD1 matches 9 bases. Trimming removed 5 bases from V and 2 bases from J; junction bases left unmatched: 9. Germline V gene data show CDR1 as MDHEN and CDR2 as SYDVKM. This CDR3 is built from 16 residues. The CDR3 bases are TGTGCCAGCAGTCCGGGGACAGGGATCATAAACTATGGCTACACCTTC. Its translation: CASSPGTGIINYGYTF.